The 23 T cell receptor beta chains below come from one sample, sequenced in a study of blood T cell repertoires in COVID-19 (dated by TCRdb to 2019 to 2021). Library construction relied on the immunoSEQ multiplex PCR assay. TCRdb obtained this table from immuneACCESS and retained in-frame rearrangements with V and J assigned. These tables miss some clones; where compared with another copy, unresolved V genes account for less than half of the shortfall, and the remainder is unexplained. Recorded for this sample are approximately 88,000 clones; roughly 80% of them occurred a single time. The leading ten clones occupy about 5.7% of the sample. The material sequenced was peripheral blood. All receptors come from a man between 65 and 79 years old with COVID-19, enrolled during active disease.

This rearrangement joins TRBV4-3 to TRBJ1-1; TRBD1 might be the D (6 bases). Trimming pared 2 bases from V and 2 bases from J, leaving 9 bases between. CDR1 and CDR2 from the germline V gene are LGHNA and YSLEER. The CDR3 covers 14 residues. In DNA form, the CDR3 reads TGCGCCAGCAGCCAACAGGGGAGTAACACTGAAGCTTTCTTT. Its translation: CASSQQGSNTEAFF.

CDR3 nucleotides: TGTGCCAGCAGTTACGACAGGGGGCGATCCTACGAGCAGTACTTC. Its protein product is CASSYDRGRSYEQYF. The genes are TRBV2 and TRBJ2-7; 10 bases fit TRBD1. Germline-derived CDR1 and CDR2 are SNHLY and FYNNEI. The CDR3 runs to 15 residues. V was clipped by 5 bases and J by 1 base; unmatched bases: 5.

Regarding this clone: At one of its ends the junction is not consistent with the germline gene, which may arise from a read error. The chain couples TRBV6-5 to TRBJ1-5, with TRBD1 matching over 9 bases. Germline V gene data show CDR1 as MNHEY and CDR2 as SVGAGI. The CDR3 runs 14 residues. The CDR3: CASSTGTGNRPQHF. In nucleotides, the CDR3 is TGTGCCAGCAGCACCGGGACAGGGAATCGGCCCCAGCATTTT.

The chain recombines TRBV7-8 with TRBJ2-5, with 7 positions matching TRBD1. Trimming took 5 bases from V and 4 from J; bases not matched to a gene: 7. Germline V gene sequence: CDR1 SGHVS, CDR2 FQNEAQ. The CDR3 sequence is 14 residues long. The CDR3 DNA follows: TGTGCCAGCAGCCAAACAGGGGTTGGAGAGACCCAGTACTTC. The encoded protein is CASSQTGVGETQYF.

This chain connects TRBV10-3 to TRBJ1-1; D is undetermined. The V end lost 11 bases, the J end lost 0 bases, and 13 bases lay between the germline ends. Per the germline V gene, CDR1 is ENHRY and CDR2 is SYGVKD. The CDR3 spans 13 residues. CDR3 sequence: CASLEELNTEAFF. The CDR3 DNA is TGTGCCTCCCTAGAGGAACTGAACACTGAAGCTTTCTTT.

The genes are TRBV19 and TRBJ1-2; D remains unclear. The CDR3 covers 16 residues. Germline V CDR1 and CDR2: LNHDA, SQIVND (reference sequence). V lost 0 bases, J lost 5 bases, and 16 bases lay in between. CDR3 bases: TGTGCCAGTAGTATAGAAACTTACTCCCAGCGATATGGCTACACCTTC. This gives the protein CASSIETYSQRYGYTF.

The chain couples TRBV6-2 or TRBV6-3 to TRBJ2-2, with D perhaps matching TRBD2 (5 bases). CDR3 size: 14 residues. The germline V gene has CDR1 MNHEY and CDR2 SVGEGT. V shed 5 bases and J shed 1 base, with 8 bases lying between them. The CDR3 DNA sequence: TGTGCCAGCAGTCGACGGGGGAACACCGGGGAGCTGTTTTTT. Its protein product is CASSRRGNTGELFF.

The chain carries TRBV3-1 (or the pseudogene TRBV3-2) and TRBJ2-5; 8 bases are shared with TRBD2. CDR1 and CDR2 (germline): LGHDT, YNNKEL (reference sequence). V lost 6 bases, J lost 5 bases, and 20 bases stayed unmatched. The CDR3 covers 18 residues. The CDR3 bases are TGTGCCAGCAGATCAGGGCTCGGCGGGGGGTTAGCTAAGGAGACCCAGTACTTC. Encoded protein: CASRSGLGGGLAKETQYF.

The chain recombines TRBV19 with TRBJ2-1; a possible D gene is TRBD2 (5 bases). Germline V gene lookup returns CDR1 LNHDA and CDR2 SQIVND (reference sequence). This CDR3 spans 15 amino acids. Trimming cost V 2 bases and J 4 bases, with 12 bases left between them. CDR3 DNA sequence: TGTGCCAGTAGTATAAGAGGTGGGGAGTACAATGAGCAGTTCTTC. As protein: CASSIRGGEYNEQFF.

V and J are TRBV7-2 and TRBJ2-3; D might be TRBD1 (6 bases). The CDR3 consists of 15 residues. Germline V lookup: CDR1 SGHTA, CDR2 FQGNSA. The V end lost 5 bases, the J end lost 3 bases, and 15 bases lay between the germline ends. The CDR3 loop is CASSLQGPGTDTQYF. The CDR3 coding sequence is TGTGCCAGCAGCCTACAGGGACCGGGGACAGATACGCAGTATTTT.

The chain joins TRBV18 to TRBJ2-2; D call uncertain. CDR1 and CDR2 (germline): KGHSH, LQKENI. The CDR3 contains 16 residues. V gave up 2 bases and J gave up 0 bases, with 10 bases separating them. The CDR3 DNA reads TGTGCCAGCTCACCAGGTCAGTTCGCGAACACCGGGGAGCTGTTTTTT. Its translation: CASSPGQFANTGELFF.

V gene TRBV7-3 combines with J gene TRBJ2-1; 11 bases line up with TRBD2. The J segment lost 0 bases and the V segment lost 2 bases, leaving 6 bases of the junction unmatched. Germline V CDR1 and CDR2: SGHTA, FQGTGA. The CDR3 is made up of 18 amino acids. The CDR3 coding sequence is TGTGCCAGCAGCTTAGGGCCTAGCGGGGGGAGCTCCTACAATGAGCAGTTCTTC. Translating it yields CASSLGPSGGSSYNEQFF. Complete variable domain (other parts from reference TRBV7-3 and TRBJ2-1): GAGVSQTPSNKVTEKGKYVELRCDPISGHTALYWYRQSLGQGPEFLIYFQGTGAADDSGLPNDRFFAVRPEGSVSTLKIQRTERGDSAVYLCASSLGPSGGSSYNEQFFGPGTRLTVL.

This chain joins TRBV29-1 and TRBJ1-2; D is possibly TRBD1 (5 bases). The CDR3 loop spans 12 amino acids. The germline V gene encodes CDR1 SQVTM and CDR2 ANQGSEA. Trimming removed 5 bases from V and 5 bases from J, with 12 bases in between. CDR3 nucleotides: TGCAGCGTTTTGACAGATTCTTATGGCTACACCTTC. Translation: CSVLTDSYGYTF.

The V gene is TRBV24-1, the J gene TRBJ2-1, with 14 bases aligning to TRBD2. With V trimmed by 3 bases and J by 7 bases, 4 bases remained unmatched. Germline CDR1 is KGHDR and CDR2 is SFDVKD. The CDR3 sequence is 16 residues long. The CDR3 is CATSDTRTSGRNEQFF. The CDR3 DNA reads TGTGCCACCAGTGATACCCGGACTAGCGGGAGGAATGAGCAGTTCTTC.

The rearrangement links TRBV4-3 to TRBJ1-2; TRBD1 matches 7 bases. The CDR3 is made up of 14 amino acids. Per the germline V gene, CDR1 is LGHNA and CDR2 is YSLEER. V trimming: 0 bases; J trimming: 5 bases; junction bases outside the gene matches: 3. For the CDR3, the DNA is TGCGCCAGCAGCCAAGAACAGGGGCTTTATGGCTACACCTTC. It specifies CASSQEQGLYGYTF.

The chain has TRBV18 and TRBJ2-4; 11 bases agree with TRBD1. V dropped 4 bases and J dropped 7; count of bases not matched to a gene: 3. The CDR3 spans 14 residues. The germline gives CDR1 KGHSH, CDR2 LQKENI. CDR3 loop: CASSLGQGANIQYF. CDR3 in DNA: TGTGCCAGCTCACTAGGACAGGGGGCCAACATTCAGTACTTC.

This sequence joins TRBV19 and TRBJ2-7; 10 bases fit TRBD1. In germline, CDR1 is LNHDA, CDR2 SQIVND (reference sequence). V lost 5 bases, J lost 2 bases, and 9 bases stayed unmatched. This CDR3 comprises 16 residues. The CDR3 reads CASSVLRDRGTYEQYF. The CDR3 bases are TGTGCCAGTAGTGTCCTAAGGGACAGGGGCACCTACGAGCAGTACTTC.

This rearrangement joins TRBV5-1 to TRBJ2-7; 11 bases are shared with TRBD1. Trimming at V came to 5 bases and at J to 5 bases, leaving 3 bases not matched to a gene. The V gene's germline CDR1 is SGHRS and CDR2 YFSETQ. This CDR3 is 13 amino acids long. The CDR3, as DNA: TGCGCCAGCAGGCGGACAGGGGGCCACGAGCAGTACTTC. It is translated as CASRRTGGHEQYF.

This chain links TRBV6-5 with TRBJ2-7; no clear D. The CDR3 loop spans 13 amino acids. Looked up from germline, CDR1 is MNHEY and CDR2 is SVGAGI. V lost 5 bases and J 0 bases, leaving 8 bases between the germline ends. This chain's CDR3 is CASSRISSYEQYF. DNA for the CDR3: TGTGCCAGCAGTAGAATCAGCTCCTACGAGCAGTACTTC.

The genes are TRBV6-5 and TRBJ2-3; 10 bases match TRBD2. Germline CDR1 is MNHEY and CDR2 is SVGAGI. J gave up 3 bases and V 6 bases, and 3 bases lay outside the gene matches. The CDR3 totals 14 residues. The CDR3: CASRTTSGTDTQYF. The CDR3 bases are TGTGCCAGCAGAACGACTAGCGGGACAGATACGCAGTATTTT.

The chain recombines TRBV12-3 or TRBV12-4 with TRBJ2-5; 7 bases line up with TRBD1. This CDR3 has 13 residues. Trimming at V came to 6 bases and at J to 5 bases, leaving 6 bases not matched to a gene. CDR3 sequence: CASRRGGGETQYF. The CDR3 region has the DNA TGTGCCAGCAGGAGAGGGGGCGGGGAGACCCAGTACTTC.

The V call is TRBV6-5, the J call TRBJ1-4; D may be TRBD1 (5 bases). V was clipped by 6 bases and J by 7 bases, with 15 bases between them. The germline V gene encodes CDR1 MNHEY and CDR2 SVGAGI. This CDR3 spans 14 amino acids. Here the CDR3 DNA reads TGTGCCAGCAGGACCCAGGGACTGCGTGAAAAACTGTTTTTT. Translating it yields CASRTQGLREKLFF.

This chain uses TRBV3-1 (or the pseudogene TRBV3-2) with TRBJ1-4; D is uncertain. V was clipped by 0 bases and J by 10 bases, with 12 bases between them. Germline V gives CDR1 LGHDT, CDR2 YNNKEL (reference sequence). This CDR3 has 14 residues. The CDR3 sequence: CASSQDYSVRKLFF. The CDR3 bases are TGTGCCAGCAGCCAAGATTATTCAGTAAGAAAACTGTTTTTT.